These 8 T cell receptor beta chains share one sample of origin, sequenced in a study of blood T cell repertoires in COVID-19. Measured with immunoSEQ multiplex PCR; TCRdb has only the in-frame clones, and not every one. The sample has 200,000 to 300,000 clones; about nine tenths are singletons. What was sequenced was peripheral blood. These receptor sequences come from a person aged 18 to 30 with COVID-19, enrolled during active disease.

The rearrangement uses TRBV18 and TRBJ1-4; no definite D call. Trimming removed 3 bases at V and 2 bases at J, with 10 bases between. From germline, CDR1 is KGHSH and CDR2 LQKENI. This CDR3 region has 15 residues. The CDR3 is CASSPDWRTNEKLFF. The CDR3 DNA is TGTGCCAGCTCACCGGATTGGAGGACTAATGAAAAACTGTTTTTT.

The CDR3 sequence: CSAEEYGYTF. In DNA, the CDR3 is TGCAGTGCCGAGGAGTATGGCTACACCTTC. The chain has TRBV20-1 and TRBJ1-2; D is undetermined. This CDR3 contains 10 residues. Germline V gene data show CDR1 as DFQATT and CDR2 as SNEGSKA (reference sequence). The V end lost 6 bases, the J end lost 5 bases, and 7 bases lay between the germline ends.

CDR3 nucleotide sequence: TGTGCCACCAGTGACAAAGACAGATCCTACGAGCAGTACTTC. Amino acids: CATSDKDRSYEQYF. V usage is TRBV24-1 and J usage is TRBJ2-7; D may be TRBD1 (5 bases). Germline loops: CDR1 KGHDR, CDR2 SFDVKD. CDR3 length: 14 residues. The V end lost 4 bases, the J end lost 1 base, and 10 bases lay between the germline ends.

The chain links TRBV5-1 to TRBJ2-3; TRBD2 agrees at 10 bases. After removal of 1 base from V and 7 bases from J, the junction contained 6 bases not matched to a gene. CDR3 size: 15 residues. Germline CDR1 and CDR2: SGHRS and YFSETQ. The CDR3: CASSLPAGGPNTQYF. The CDR3 bases are TGCGCCAGCAGCTTGCCAGCGGGAGGGCCGAATACGCAGTATTTT.

The chain links TRBV24-1 to TRBJ2-5; a weak D match, TRBD2 (6 bases). V dropped 7 bases and J dropped 3 bases, with 14 bases sitting between them. Germline CDR1 and CDR2: KGHDR and SFDVKD. The CDR3 has 14 residues. This CDR3 reads CATSSNWGEETQYF. DNA for the CDR3: TGTGCCACCAGCTCCAACTGGGGGGAAGAGACCCAGTACTTC.

This chain links TRBV19 with TRBJ1-1; D perhaps matches TRBD1 (6 bases). This CDR3 has 13 amino acids. Between the trimmed V and J ends, which lost 5 bases and 2 bases, there was a span of 9 bases. Germline V gene data show CDR1 as LNHDA and CDR2 as SQIVND (reference sequence). The CDR3 sequence is CASSDRPNTEAFF. CDR3 coding DNA: TGTGCCAGTAGTGACAGGCCTAACACTGAAGCTTTCTTT.

This chain uses TRBV4-2 with TRBJ2-1; tentatively, D is TRBD2 (6 bases). Germline V gives CDR1 LGHNA, CDR2 YNFKEQ. V lost 0 bases and J lost 6, with 15 bases in between. This CDR3 is 16 amino acids long. This CDR3 reads CASSQDLAGTPNEQFF. The DNA for the CDR3 is TGTGCCAGCAGCCAAGATCTGGCGGGGACCCCCAATGAGCAGTTCTTC.

This clone was seen a few times. The genes are TRBV18 and TRBJ1-5; D might be TRBD1 (5 bases). Germline CDR1 is KGHSH and CDR2 is LQKENI. Trimming removed 5 bases at V and 0 bases at J, with 11 bases between. The CDR3 is made up of 15 amino acids. This CDR3 reads CASSKTVVSNQPQHF. CDR3 nucleotides: TGTGCCAGCTCAAAGACAGTTGTTAGCAATCAGCCCCAGCATTTT.